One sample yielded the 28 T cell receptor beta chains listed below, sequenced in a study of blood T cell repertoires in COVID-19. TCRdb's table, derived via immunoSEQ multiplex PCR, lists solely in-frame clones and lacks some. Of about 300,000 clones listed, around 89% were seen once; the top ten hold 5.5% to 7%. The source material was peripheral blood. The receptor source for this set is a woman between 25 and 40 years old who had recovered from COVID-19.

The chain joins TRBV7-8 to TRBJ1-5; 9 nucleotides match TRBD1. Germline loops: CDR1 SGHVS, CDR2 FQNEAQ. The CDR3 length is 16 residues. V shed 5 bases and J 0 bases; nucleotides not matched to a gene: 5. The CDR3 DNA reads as TGTGCCAGCAGCGGATGGACAGGGGATAGCAATCAGCCCCAGCATTTT. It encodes CASSGWTGDSNQPQHF.

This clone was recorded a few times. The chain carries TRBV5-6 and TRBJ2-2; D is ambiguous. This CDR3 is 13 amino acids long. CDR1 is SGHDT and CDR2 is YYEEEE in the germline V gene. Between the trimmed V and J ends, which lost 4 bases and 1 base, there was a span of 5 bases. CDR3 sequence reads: CASSPENTGELFF. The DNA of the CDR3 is TGTGCCAGCAGCCCAGAGAACACCGGGGAGCTGTTTTTT.

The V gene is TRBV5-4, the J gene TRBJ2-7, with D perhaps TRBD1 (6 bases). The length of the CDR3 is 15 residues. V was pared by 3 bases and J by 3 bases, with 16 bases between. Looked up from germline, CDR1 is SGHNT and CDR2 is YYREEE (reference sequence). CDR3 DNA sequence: TGTGCCAGCAGCTCGCCACCGGGACAATACTACGAGCAGTACTTC. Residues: CASSSPPGQYYEQYF. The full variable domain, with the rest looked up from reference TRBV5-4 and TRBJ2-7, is ETGVTQSPTHLIKTRGQQVTLRCSSQSGHNTVSWYQQALGQGPQFIFQYYREEENGRGNFPPRFSGLQFPNYSSELNVNALELDDSALYLCASSSPPGQYYEQYFGPGTRLTVT.

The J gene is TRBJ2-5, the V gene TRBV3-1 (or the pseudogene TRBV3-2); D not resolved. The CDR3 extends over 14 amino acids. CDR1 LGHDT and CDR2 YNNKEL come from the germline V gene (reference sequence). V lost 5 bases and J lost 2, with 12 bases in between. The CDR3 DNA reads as TGTGCCAGCAGCGTAACACAGACACAAGAGACCCAGTACTTC. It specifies CASSVTQTQETQYF.

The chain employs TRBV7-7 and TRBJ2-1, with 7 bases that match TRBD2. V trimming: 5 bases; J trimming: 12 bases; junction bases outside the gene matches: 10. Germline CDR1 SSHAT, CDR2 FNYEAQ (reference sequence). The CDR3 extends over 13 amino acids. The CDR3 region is CASSQTDLAVQFF. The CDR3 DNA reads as TGTGCCAGCAGCCAAACTGACCTAGCGGTGCAGTTCTTC.

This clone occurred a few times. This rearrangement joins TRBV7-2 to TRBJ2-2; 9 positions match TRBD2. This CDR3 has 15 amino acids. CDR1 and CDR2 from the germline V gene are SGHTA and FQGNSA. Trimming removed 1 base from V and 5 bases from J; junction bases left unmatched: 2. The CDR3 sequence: CASSLVSGGTGELFF. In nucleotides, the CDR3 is TGTGCCAGCAGCTTAGTGAGCGGGGGGACCGGGGAGCTGTTTTTT.

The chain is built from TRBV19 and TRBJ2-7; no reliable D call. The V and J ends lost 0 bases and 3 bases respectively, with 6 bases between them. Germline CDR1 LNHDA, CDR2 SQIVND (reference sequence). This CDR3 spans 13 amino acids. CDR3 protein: CASSIDMFYEQYF. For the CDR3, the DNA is TGTGCCAGTAGTATAGACATGTTCTACGAGCAGTACTTC. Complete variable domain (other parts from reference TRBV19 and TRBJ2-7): DGGITQSPKYLFRKEGQNVTLSCEQNLNHDAMYWYRQDPGQGLRLIYYSQIVNDFQKGDIAEGYSVSREKKESFPLTVTSAQKNPTAFYLCASSIDMFYEQYFGPGTRLTVT.

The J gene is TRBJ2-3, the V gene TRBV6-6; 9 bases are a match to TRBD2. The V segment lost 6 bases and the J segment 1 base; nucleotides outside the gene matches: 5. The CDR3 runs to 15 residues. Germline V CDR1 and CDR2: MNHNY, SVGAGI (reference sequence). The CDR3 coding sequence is TGTGCCAGCAGCTCCCAGCGGGGGGGCACAGATACGCAGTATTTT. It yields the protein CASSSQRGGTDTQYF.

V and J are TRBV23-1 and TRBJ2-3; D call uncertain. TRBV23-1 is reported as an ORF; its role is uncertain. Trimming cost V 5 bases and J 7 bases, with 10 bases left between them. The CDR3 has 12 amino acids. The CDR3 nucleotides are TGCGCCAGCAGTTCTTACGAGAATACGCAGTATTTT. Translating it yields CASSSYENTQYF.

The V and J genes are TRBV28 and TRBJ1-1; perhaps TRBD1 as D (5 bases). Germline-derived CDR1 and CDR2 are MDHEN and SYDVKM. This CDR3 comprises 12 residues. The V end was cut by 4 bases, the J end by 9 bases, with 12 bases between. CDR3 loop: CASSSRQMQAFF. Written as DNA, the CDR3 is TGTGCCAGCAGTTCGCGACAGATGCAAGCTTTCTTT.

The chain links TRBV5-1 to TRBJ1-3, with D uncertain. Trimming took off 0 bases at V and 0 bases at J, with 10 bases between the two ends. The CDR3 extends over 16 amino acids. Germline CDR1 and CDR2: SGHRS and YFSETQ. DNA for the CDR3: TGCGCCAGCAGCTTGGCGGACGGGATCTCTGGAAACACCATATATTTT. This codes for CASSLADGISGNTIYF.

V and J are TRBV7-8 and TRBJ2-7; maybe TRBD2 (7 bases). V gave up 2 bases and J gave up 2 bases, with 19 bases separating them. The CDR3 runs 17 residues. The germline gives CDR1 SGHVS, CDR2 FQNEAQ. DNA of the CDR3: TGTGCCAGCAGCTTACGGGGGGAGACAGGCTACACCTACGAGCAGTACTTC. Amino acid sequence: CASSLRGETGYTYEQYF.

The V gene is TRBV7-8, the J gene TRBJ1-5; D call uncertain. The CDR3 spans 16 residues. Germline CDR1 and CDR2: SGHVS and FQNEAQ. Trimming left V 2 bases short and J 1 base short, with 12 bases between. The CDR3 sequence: CASSLKGGKSNQPQHF. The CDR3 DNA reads TGTGCCAGCAGCTTAAAGGGCGGGAAGAGCAATCAGCCCCAGCATTTT.

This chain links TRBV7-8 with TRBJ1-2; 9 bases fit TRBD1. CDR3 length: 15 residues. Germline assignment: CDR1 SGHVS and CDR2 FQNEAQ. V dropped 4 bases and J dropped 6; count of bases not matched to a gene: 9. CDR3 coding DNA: TGTGCCAGCAGCTACCCCGCGGGACAGGGTAATGGCTACACCTTC. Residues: CASSYPAGQGNGYTF.

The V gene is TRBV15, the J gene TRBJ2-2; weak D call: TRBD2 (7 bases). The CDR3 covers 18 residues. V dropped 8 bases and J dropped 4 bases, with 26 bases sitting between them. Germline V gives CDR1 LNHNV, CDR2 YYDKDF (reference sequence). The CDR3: CATGPRNKGGARTGELFF. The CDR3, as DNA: TGTGCCACCGGCCCGAGGAACAAGGGGGGGGCTCGCACCGGGGAGCTGTTTTTT.

The CDR3 loop reads CASRRQVNEKLFF. The CDR3 DNA is TGTGCCAGCCGGAGACAGGTTAATGAAAAACTGTTTTTT. The rearrangement links TRBV28 to TRBJ1-4; weak D call: TRBD1 (6 bases). This CDR3 is built from 13 residues. Germline V gene lookup returns CDR1 MDHEN and CDR2 SYDVKM. The V gene lost 8 bases and the J gene lost 4 bases, with 11 bases spanning the gap.

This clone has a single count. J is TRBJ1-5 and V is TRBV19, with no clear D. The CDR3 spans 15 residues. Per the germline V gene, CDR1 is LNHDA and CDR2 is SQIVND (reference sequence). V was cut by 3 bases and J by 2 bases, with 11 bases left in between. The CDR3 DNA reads TGTGCCAGTAGTATTAGCTGGGTTGGCAATCAGCCCCAGCATTTT. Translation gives CASSISWVGNQPQHF. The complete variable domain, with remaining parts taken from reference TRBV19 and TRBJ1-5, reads DGGITQSPKYLFRKEGQNVTLSCEQNLNHDAMYWYRQDPGQGLRLIYYSQIVNDFQKGDIAEGYSVSREKKESFPLTVTSAQKNPTAFYLCASSISWVGNQPQHFGDGTRLSIL.

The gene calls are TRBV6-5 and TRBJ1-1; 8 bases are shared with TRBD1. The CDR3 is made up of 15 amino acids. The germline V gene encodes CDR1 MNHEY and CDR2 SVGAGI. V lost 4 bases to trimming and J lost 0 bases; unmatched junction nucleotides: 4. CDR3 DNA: TGTGCCAGCAGTTTTTGGGACAGGATGAACACTGAAGCTTTCTTT. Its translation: CASSFWDRMNTEAFF.

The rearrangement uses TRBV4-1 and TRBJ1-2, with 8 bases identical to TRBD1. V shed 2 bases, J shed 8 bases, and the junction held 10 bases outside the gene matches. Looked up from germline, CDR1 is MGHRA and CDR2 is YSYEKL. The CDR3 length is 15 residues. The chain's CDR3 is CASSQQGQGRDGYTF. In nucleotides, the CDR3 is TGCGCCAGCAGCCAACAAGGACAGGGAAGAGACGGCTACACCTTC.

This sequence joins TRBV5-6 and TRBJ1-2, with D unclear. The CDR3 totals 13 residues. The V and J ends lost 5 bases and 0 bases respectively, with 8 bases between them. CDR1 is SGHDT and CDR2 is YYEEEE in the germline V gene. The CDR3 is CASSLEANYGYTF. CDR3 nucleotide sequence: TGTGCCAGCAGTCTTGAGGCTAACTATGGCTACACCTTC.

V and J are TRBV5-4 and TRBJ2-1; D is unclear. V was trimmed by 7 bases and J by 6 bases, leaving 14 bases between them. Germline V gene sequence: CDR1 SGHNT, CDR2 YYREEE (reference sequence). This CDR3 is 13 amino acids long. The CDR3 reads CASGPSFPNEQFF. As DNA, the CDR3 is TGTGCCAGCGGCCCTTCATTCCCCAATGAGCAGTTCTTC.

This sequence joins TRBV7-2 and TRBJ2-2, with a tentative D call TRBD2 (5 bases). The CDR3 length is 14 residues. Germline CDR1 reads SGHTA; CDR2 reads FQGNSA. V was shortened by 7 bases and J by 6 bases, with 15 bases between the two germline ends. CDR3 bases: TGTGCCAGCACAGGACTCGATTGGGCCGGGGAGCTGTTTTTT. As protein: CASTGLDWAGELFF.

The CDR3 DNA reads TGTGCCAGCAGCCCGGAGGGCAGCGGGGGGGTCACAGATACGCAGTATTTT. Its translation: CASSPEGSGGVTDTQYF. The chain joins TRBV5-4 to TRBJ2-3; TRBD2 matches at 10 bases. This CDR3 region has 17 residues. J lost 2 bases, V lost 4 bases, and 10 bases had no gene match. Germline CDR1 reads SGHNT; CDR2 reads YYREEE (reference sequence).

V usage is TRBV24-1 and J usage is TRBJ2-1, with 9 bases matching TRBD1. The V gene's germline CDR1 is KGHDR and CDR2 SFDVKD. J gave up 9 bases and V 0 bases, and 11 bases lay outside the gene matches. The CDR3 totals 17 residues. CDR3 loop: CATSDLHETGGWGEQFF. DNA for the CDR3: TGTGCCACCAGTGATTTGCATGAGACAGGGGGTTGGGGTGAGCAGTTCTTC.

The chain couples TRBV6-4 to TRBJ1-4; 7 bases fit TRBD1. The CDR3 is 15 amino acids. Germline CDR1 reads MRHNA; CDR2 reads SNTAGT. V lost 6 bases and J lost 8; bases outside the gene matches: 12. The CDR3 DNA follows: TGTGCCAGCAGCCCAACAGGGGCAATGGGGGAAAAACTGTTTTTT. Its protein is CASSPTGAMGEKLFF.

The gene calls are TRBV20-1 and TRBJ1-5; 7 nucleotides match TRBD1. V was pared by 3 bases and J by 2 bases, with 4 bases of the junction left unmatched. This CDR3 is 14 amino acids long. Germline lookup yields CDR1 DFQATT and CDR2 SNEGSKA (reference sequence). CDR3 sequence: CSASEGAGNQPQHF. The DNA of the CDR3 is TGCAGTGCTAGTGAGGGGGCGGGCAATCAGCCCCAGCATTTT.

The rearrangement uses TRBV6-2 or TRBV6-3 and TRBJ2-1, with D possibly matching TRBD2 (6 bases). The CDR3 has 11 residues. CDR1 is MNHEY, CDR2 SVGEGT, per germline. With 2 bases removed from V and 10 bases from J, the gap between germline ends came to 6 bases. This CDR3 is CASSYAGEQFF. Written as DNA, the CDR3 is TGTGCCAGCAGTTACGCGGGAGAGCAGTTCTTC.

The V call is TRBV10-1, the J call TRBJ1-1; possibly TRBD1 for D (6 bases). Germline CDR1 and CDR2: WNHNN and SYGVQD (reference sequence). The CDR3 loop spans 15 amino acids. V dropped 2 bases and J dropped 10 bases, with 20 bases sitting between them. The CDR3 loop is CASSERDTSLFGAFF. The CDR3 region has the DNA TGCGCCAGCAGTGAGCGGGACACCAGCCTGTTTGGAGCTTTCTTT.